This T cell receptor (beta chain) is from a study of early T cells in non-severe SARS-CoV-2 infection. The CDR3 length is 15 residues. V was shortened by 2 bases and J by 2 bases, with 15 bases between the two germline ends. CDR1 is DFQATT and CDR2 is SNEGSKA in the germline V gene (reference sequence). cDNA molecules, individually, were tagged with unique molecular identifiers. In TCRdb, the 5' RACE reads were re-called with MiXCR into one record per CDR3 protein. The sample holds more than 95,000 distinct CDR3 sequences, over 15% seen once. The gene calls are TRBV20-1 and TRBJ2-5; TRBD1 is a possible D gene (5 bases). The receptor was derived from an adult who was a healthcare worker with PCR-confirmed SARS-CoV-2 infection or an uninfected control (not recorded which). Sequencing was performed on whole blood. The CDR3 spells CSARPLSRAQETQYF. In DNA, the CDR3 is TGCAGTGCTAGACCTCTCTCCAGGGCGCAAGAGACCCAGTACTTC.